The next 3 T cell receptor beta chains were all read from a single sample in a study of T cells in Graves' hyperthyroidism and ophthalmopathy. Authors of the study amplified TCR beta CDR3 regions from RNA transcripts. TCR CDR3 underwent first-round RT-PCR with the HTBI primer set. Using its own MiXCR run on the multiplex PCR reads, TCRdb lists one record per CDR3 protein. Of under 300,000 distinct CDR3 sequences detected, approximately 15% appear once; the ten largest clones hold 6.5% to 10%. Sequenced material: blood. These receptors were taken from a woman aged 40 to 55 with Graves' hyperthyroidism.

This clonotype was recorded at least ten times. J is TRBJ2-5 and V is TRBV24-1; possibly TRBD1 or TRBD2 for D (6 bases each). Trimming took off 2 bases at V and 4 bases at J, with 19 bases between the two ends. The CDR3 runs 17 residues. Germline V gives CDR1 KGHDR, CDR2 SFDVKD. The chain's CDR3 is CATSDSRGLLRGETQYF. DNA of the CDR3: TGTGCCACCAGTGATTCACGGGGACTTCTCAGGGGAGAGACCCAGTACTTC.

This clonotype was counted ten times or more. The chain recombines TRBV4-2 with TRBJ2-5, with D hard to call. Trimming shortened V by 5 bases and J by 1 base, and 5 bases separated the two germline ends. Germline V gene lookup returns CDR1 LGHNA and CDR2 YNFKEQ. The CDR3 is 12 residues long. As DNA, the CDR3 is TGTGCCAGCAGCTTCCCCCAAGAGACCCAGTACTTC. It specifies CASSFPQETQYF.

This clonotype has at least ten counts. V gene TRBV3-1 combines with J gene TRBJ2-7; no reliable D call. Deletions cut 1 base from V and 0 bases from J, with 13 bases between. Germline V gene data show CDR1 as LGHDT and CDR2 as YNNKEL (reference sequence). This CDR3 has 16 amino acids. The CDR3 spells CASSQGGITSSYEQYF. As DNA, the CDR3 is TGTGCCAGCAGCCAAGGAGGAATTACAAGCTCCTACGAGCAGTACTTC.